Listed below are T cell receptor beta chains from one sample, sequenced in a study of naive and memory T cell subsets. In TCRdb, the UMI-ligation and nested PCR reads were re-called with MiXCR into one record per CDR3 protein. The table has 77,000 or so distinct CDR3 sequences, about 12% seen once. Sequencing was performed on central memory CD4+ T cells from blood. The origin of the receptors is a human donor in good health. The CDR3 runs from the conserved cysteine through the conserved F or W. D genes are given only for firm matches.

J gene	V gene	D gene	CDR3 protein
TRBJ2-3	TRBV20-1	.	CSASVGAGGTDTQYF
TRBJ2-5	TRBV6-9	TRBD2	CASSYIRGSAGGIQETQYF
TRBJ1-6	TRBV7-3	TRBD1	CASSLRAGGYNSPLHF
TRBJ2-1	TRBV29-1	.	CSVVVGYYNEQFF
TRBJ1-1	TRBV28	.	CASSLQQNMNTEAFF
TRBJ2-7	TRBV7-9	.	CASSQTSPRAGHEQYF
TRBJ1-5	TRBV5-1	.	CASSLGERNQPQHF
TRBJ1-1	TRBV18	.	CASSPSGMNTEAFF
TRBJ2-5	TRBV7-2	.	CASSLGRGDQYF
TRBJ2-5	TRBV14	.	CASSQDGSVKTQYF
TRBJ2-2	TRBV28	.	CASSLGLVNTGELFF
TRBJ1-4	TRBV28	.	CASSPPASTNEKLFF
TRBJ2-1	TRBV5-1	.	CASSPECSLEQFF
TRBJ1-5	TRBV3-1	TRBD1	CASSQGTGSYQPQHF
TRBJ2-1	TRBV7-9	TRBD1	CASSWTGREQFF
TRBJ2-2	TRBV7-8	.	CASSPIPTPDGELFF
TRBJ1-4	TRBV4-3	.	CASSQDFPQPNEKLFF
TRBJ1-1	TRBV10-3	.	CAISARERNTEAFF
TRBJ2-2	TRBV7-2	.	CASSLVLDSTGELFF
TRBJ1-6	TRBV7-9	.	CASSSLNSPLHF
TRBJ2-1	TRBV29-1	.	CSVEFPKRHNEQFF
TRBJ2-1	TRBV4-2	.	CASGRIGGVEHNEQFF
TRBJ1-5	TRBV30	.	CAWSRFIDSNQPQHF
TRBJ1-5	TRBV19	TRBD1	CASSIVGSGGRMPQHF
TRBJ2-7	TRBV7-2	.	CASSFSGAVYEQYF
TRBJ2-7	TRBV29-1	TRBD2	CSVPQTLGGSSYEQYF
TRBJ2-7	TRBV12-3/TRBV12-4	TRBD2	CASSLTSGSYEQYF
TRBJ2-7	TRBV6-6	TRBD2	CASTGTSGIYEQYF
TRBJ2-1	TRBV7-9	.	CASSLLGDYNEQFF
TRBJ2-1	TRBV6-1	.	CASSEAHHSGLYNEQFF
TRBJ2-1	TRBV18	.	CASSLSRQYNEQFF
TRBJ2-3	TRBV19	.	CASSTDPPDTQYF
TRBJ2-2	TRBV28	.	CASSFPGGGAGELFF
TRBJ2-5	TRBV5-1	TRBD2	CASSWTSGNGGETQYF
TRBJ1-5	TRBV7-2	.	CASSLHSNSNQPQHF
TRBJ1-2	TRBV24-1	.	CATSDFSRDHGYTF
TRBJ2-1	TRBV27	.	CASSADPLYNEQFF
TRBJ2-3	TRBV12-3/TRBV12-4	TRBD1	CVSATGGSDTQYF
TRBJ1-6	TRBV20-1	.	CSAPLLGVPSPLHF
TRBJ1-6	TRBV29-1	.	CSVSRGEDSPLHF
TRBJ1-6	TRBV19	.	CASKRGISYNSPLHF
TRBJ2-7	TRBV12-3/TRBV12-4	TRBD2	CASRQAGGPPSHEQYF
TRBJ2-5	TRBV29-1	TRBD1	CSVTTGGAETQYF
TRBJ2-5	TRBV7-8	.	CASKPSRRAETQYF
TRBJ2-7	TRBV28	.	CASSPGDSYEQYF
TRBJ2-1	TRBV6-6	.	CASRLPNSYNEQFF
TRBJ2-6	TRBV29-1	.	CSVDYPPGPGANVLTF
TRBJ1-5	TRBV7-3	.	CASSLEGGQPQHF
TRBJ2-5	TRBV29-1	TRBD1	CSVEGQGETQYF
TRBJ2-7	TRBV6-1	.	CASRNLGTVFEQYF
TRBJ2-3	TRBV5-1	.	CASSSEVATDTQYF
TRBJ1-3	TRBV11-1	.	CASSLISGHVIFSGNTIYF